Listed below are T cell receptor beta chains from one sample, sequenced in a study of T-cell memory formation after mild COVID-19. TCRdb independently ran MiXCR on the 5' RACE reads; one entry per CDR3 protein. The sample contains about 400,000 distinct CDR3 sequences, approximately 19% of which appear only once. What was sequenced was PBMCs or a T cell subset sorted from them (not recorded which). The receptors originated from a young man who had mild COVID-19 (a few samples of this study predate the infection). Cell type and time point are not known. Each CDR3 is given with its conserved first and last residue. The order of the fields is V gene, D gene, clone size, J gene, CDR3 protein, CDR3 DNA. The D gene is left open where the match is weak. Clone size, where shown, is once, few, many, or a class for clones that have expanded.

>TRBV6-4|NA|NA|TRBJ1-3
CASSDTTALLSGNTIYF
TGTGCCAGCAGTGACACGACAGCGCTCCTCTCTGGAAACACCATATATTTT
>TRBV4-2|NA|NA|TRBJ2-5
CASSQDRGGETQYF
TGTGCCAGCAGCCAAGATAGGGGGGGGGAGACCCAGTACTTC
>TRBV12-3/TRBV12-4|TRBD2|NA|TRBJ2-7
CASRAGAYEQYF
TGTGCCAGCAGGGCGGGGGCCTACGAGCAGTACTTC
>TRBV5-1|NA|NA|TRBJ2-1
CASSLALFYNEQFF
TGCGCCAGCAGCTTGGCTCTTTTTTACAATGAGCAGTTCTTC
>TRBV6-2/TRBV6-3|TRBD1|few|TRBJ2-2
CASTGDRAATGELFF
TGTGCCAGCACCGGAGACAGGGCGGCCACCGGGGAGCTGTTTTTT
>TRBV15|NA|few|TRBJ2-3
CATSDWGTDTQYF
TGTGCCACCTCGGATTGGGGTACAGATACGCAGTATTTT
>TRBV11-2|NA|many|TRBJ2-1
CASSYLAVTSYNEQFF
TGTGCCAGCAGCTACTTAGCGGTCACCTCCTACAATGAGCAGTTCTTC
>TRBV4-2|NA|NA|TRBJ2-5
CASSHGGDQETQYF
TGTGCCAGCAGCCATGGCGGGGACCAAGAGACCCAGTACTTC
>TRBV6-5|NA|few|TRBJ2-7
CASSYPSDGAVWIRHF
TGTGCCAGCAGTTACCCTTCTGACGGTGCAGTGTGGATCCGGCACTTC
>TRBV7-2|TRBD2|NA|TRBJ2-3
CASSYPLAGGTDTQYF
TGTGCCAGCAGCTACCCTCTAGCGGGGGGCACAGATACGCAGTATTTT
>TRBV5-1|NA|many|TRBJ1-1
CASSLSIAMNTEAFF
TGCGCCAGCAGCTTGTCCATCGCCATGAACACTGAAGCTTTCTTT
>TRBV12-3/TRBV12-4|NA|few|TRBJ2-5
CASSFPRGQETQYF
TGTGCCAGCAGTTTTCCCAGGGGACAAGAGACCCAGTACTTC
>TRBV6-6|NA|NA|TRBJ2-5
CASSTLLQQDQETQYF
TGTGCCAGCAGTACCCTCCTCCAGCAGGACCAAGAGACCCAGTACTTC
>TRBV20-1|TRBD2|NA|TRBJ2-3
CSASSGGDTDTQYF
TGCAGTGCTAGCTCGGGGGGAGACACAGATACGCAGTATTTT
>TRBV5-1|NA|many|TRBJ2-7
CASSLAWLDSYEQYF
TGCGCCAGCAGCTTGGCCTGGCTGGACTCCTACGAGCAGTACTTC
>TRBV2|TRBD1|NA|TRBJ2-7
CASSDTGQDIYGQYF
TGTGCCAGCAGTGATACGGGACAGGACATCTACGGGCAGTACTTC
>TRBV6-5|NA|NA|TRBJ1-1
CASSYSRFMNTEAFF
TGTGCCAGCAGTTACTCCCGATTCATGAACACTGAAGCTTTCTTT
>TRBV19|NA|NA|TRBJ1-6
CASSIRRGRPLHF
TGTGCCAGTAGTATTAGGAGGGGACGCCCCCTCCACTTT
>TRBV18|NA|few|TRBJ1-2
CASSPAPGPGGYTF
TGTGCCAGCTCACCAGCACCGGGGCCGGGCGGCTACACCTTC
>TRBV10-3|TRBD1|many|TRBJ2-5
CASNRGTGETQYF
TGTGCCTCGAACCGCGGGACAGGCGAGACCCAGTACTTC
>TRBV6-1|NA|few|TRBJ2-5
CASSEDGGRATQYF
TGTGCCAGCAGTGAAGATGGGGGAAGGGCGACCCAGTACTTC
>TRBV7-2|NA|NA|TRBJ1-5
CASSLGRDWNQPQHF
TGTGCCAGCAGCTTAGGAAGGGATTGGAATCAGCCCCAGCATTTT
>TRBV2|TRBD1|NA|TRBJ2-3
CASSDADRADTQYF
TGTGCCAGCAGTGACGCAGACAGGGCCGATACGCAGTATTTT
>TRBV7-3|NA|NA|TRBJ2-5
CASSIHGHETQYF
TGTGCCAGCAGCATACATGGCCACGAGACCCAGTACTTC
>TRBV7-3|TRBD1|NA|TRBJ1-1
CASSPGQGENTEAFF
TGTGCCAGCAGCCCAGGACAGGGAGAGAACACTGAAGCTTTCTTT
>TRBV30|NA|NA|TRBJ1-2
CAWNDRRGGYTF
TGTGCCTGGAACGACCGCAGGGGTGGCTACACCTTC
>TRBV4-1|NA|NA|TRBJ2-7
CASSQDVPSSYEQYF
TGCGCCAGCAGCCAAGATGTCCCAAGCTCCTACGAGCAGTACTTC
>TRBV5-1|NA|few|TRBJ2-3
CASIPDVGGAWDTQYF
TGCGCCAGCATCCCGGATGTTGGGGGGGCATGGGATACGCAGTATTTT
>TRBV4-3|NA|NA|TRBJ1-3
CASSQGPRTAGNTIYF
TGCGCCAGCAGCCAAGGCCCTCGGACTGCTGGAAACACCATATATTTT
>TRBV7-2|TRBD2|NA|TRBJ2-3
CASSLALGLAGTDTQYF
TGTGCCAGCAGCTTAGCCCTCGGACTAGCGGGCACAGATACGCAGTATTTT
>TRBV3-1|TRBD1|NA|TRBJ2-3
CASSQGGRGPEGDTQYF
TGTGCCAGCAGCCAAGGAGGCAGGGGGCCCGAAGGAGATACGCAGTATTTT
>TRBV7-9|TRBD1|many|TRBJ2-2
CASSPSPGTDTGELFF
TGTGCCAGCAGCCCCAGTCCCGGGACAGACACCGGGGAGCTGTTTTTT
>TRBV19|NA|NA|TRBJ1-1
CASRQRNTEAFF
TGTGCCAGTAGACAAAGGAACACTGAAGCTTTCTTT
>TRBV19|NA|NA|TRBJ2-7
CASSMLGAGQKIYEQYF
TGTGCCAGTAGTATGCTCGGAGCCGGACAGAAAATATACGAGCAGTACTTC
>TRBV7-6|TRBD1|NA|TRBJ2-3
CASSTPRGQRSLTDTQYF
TGTGCCAGCAGCACCCCTCGGGGACAGCGATCCCTCACAGATACGCAGTATTTT
>TRBV28|NA|NA|TRBJ1-6
CASREAPLMTLHF
TGTGCCAGCAGAGAGGCCCCGCTGATGACCCTCCACTTT
>TRBV10-1|TRBD1|NA|TRBJ1-1
CASSKDRYMNTEAFF
TGCGCCAGCAGTAAGGACAGGTACATGAACACTGAAGCTTTCTTT
>TRBV5-6|NA|NA|TRBJ1-1
CASRPDRANTEAFF
TGTGCCAGCAGACCGGACAGAGCGAACACTGAAGCTTTCTTT
>TRBV12-3/TRBV12-4|TRBD1|few|TRBJ1-2
CASSLHQGARGYTF
TGTGCCAGCAGTCTACACCAGGGGGCGAGAGGCTACACCTTC
>TRBV5-1|NA|NA|TRBJ2-1
CASSLSQGSHEQFF
TGCGCCAGCAGCTTGTCACAGGGTAGCCATGAGCAGTTCTTC
>TRBV12-3/TRBV12-4|TRBD2|few|TRBJ2-3
CASNVGGSTDTQYF
TGTGCCAGCAATGTGGGGGGGAGCACAGATACGCAGTATTTT
>TRBV7-3|NA|few|TRBJ2-3
CASSFFRAQYF
TGTGCCAGCAGCTTTTTTAGAGCGCAGTATTTT
>TRBV12-3/TRBV12-4|NA|few|TRBJ2-5
CASSLVQPRHTQETQYF
TGTGCCAGCAGTTTAGTCCAGCCTAGGCACACCCAAGAGACCCAGTACTTC
>TRBV7-8|TRBD1|NA|TRBJ1-4
CASSSRQGGKLFF
TGTGCCAGCAGCTCGCGACAGGGCGGAAAACTGTTTTTT
>TRBV7-3|TRBD1|few|TRBJ1-2
CASSSTGGGHGYTF
TGTGCCAGCAGCTCGACAGGGGGCGGCCATGGCTACACCTTC
>TRBV6-5|NA|few|TRBJ1-1
CASSKEGNTEAFF
TGTGCCAGCAGCAAGGAAGGGAACACTGAAGCTTTCTTT
>TRBV6-5|TRBD2|NA|TRBJ2-7
CASSYSPVTSAKGEQYF
TGTGCCAGCAGTTACTCGCCTGTGACTAGCGCCAAGGGAGAGCAGTACTTC
>TRBV9|TRBD2|NA|TRBJ2-7
CASSAGTTSYEQYF
TGTGCCAGCAGCGCCGGGACTACCTCCTACGAGCAGTACTTC
>TRBV12-3/TRBV12-4|NA|many|TRBJ2-1
CASSGGSYNEQFF
TGTGCCAGCAGTGGGGGGTCCTACAATGAGCAGTTCTTC
>TRBV18|TRBD2|NA|TRBJ2-3
CASSPAAGGPDTQYF
TGTGCCAGCTCACCGGCCGCGGGGGGGCCAGATACGCAGTATTTT
>TRBV4-3|NA|NA|TRBJ1-5
CASSKDYGVSNQPQHF
TGCGCCAGCAGCAAAGATTATGGGGTTAGCAATCAGCCCCAGCATTTT
>TRBV5-1|NA|NA|TRBJ1-6
CASRRDNSYNSPLHF
TGCGCCAGCAGGAGGGACAACTCCTATAATTCACCCCTCCACTTT
>TRBV28|NA|NA|TRBJ2-1
CASSSPTSRGYNEQFF
TGTGCCAGCAGTTCCCCGACTAGCAGGGGGTACAATGAGCAGTTCTTC
>TRBV5-1|NA|NA|TRBJ2-2
CASSRTDSLNTGELFF
TGCGCCAGCAGCCGAACAGACAGCCTAAACACCGGGGAGCTGTTTTTT
>TRBV7-2|TRBD1|few|TRBJ2-5
CASSSVRTGRFVTETQYF
TGTGCCAGCAGCTCGGTCCGGACAGGGAGGTTTGTGACGGAGACCCAGTACTTC
>TRBV9|TRBD2|few|TRBJ2-3
CASSVVRGGYTDTQYF
TGTGCCAGCAGCGTAGTTCGGGGGGGTTACACAGATACGCAGTATTTT
>TRBV10-3|TRBD2|NA|TRBJ2-2
CAMRTSGGSITGELFF
TGTGCCATGAGAACTAGCGGGGGGAGTATAACCGGGGAGCTGTTTTTT
>TRBV29-1|NA|NA|TRBJ2-5
CSVAGRLRDRETQYF
TGCAGCGTGGCGGGACGCCTAAGGGATAGAGAGACCCAGTACTTC
>TRBV4-1|NA|few|TRBJ1-1
CASSDQQLFEAFF
TGCGCCAGCAGCGATCAACAGCTCTTCGAAGCTTTCTTT
>TRBV6-5|TRBD2|NA|TRBJ2-7
CASSLALAASSYEQYF
TGTGCCAGCAGCCTTGCTCTAGCGGCAAGCTCCTACGAGCAGTACTTC